This T cell receptor beta chain is from a study of shared clonotypes between healthy human individuals. Naive CD8 cells, CD45RO-negative and positively selected for CCR7, excluded terminally differentiated effector memory CD45RA+ cells. Donors were healthy HIV-negative adults without recent acute infections or vaccinations. TCRdb's copy holds only in-frame clones and misses some; the assay was immunoSEQ multiplex PCR. The data contain about 2 million clones, about 95% of them singletons. CDR1 MNHEY and CDR2 SMNVEV come from the germline V gene (reference sequence). The CDR3 has 12 amino acids. V lost 8 bases, J lost 5 bases, and 12 bases lay in between.

Sequences were obtained from naive CD8+ T cells sorted from blood. This sequence was found in a man in his late teens or twenties in good health. The V and J genes are TRBV27 and TRBJ2-5; D ambiguous. The CDR3 sequence: CASGRPLETQYF. Written as DNA, the CDR3 is TGTGCCAGCGGGCGGCCTCTGGAGACCCAGTACTTC.